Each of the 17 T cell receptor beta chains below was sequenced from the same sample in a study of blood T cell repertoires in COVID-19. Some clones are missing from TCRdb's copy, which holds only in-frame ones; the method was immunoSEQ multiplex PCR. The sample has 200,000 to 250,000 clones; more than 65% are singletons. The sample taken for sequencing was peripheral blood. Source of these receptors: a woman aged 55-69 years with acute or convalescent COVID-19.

CDR3 nucleotide sequence: TGTGCCAGCAGTAAGGACAGGGTATACTATGGCTACACCTTC. It translates to CASSKDRVYYGYTF. The chain couples TRBV6-5 to TRBJ1-2; TRBD1 agrees at 8 bases. Trimming removed 5 bases from V and 3 bases from J; junction bases left unmatched: 5. Per germline, CDR1 MNHEY and CDR2 SVGAGI. CDR3 size: 14 residues.

The CDR3 DNA follows: TGTGCCACCAGCAGCACCCTGGACAGGGACAATGAGCAGTTCTTC. It translates to CATSSTLDRDNEQFF. V and J are TRBV15 and TRBJ2-1, with TRBD1 identical over 8 bases. CDR1 and CDR2 from the germline V gene are LNHNV and YYDKDF (reference sequence). The CDR3 covers 15 residues. V dropped 3 bases and J dropped 5; count of bases not matched to a gene: 6.

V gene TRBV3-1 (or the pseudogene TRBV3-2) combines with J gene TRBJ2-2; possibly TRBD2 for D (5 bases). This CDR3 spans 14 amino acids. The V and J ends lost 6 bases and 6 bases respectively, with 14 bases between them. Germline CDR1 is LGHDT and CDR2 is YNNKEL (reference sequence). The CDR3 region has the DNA TGTGCCAGCAGTCGGATGCCGGGGTCCGGGGAGCTGTTTTTT. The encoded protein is CASSRMPGSGELFF.

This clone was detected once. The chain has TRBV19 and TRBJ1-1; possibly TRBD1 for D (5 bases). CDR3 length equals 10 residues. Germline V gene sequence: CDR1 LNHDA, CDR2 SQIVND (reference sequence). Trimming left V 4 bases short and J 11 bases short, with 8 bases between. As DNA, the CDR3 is TGTGCCAGTAGTAAGGGGCTGGCTTTCTTT. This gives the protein CASSKGLAFF. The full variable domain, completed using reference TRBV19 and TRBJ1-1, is DGGITQSPKYLFRKEGQNVTLSCEQNLNHDAMYWYRQDPGQGLRLIYYSQIVNDFQKGDIAEGYSVSREKKESFPLTVTSAQKNPTAFYLCASSKGLAFFGQGTRLTVV.

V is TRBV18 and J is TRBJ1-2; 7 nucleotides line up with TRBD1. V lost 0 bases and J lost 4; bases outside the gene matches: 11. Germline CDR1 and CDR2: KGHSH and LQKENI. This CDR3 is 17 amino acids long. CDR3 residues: CASSPPRNDRVGYGYTF. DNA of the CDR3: TGTGCCAGCTCACCACCGAGGAACGACAGGGTCGGCTATGGCTACACCTTC.

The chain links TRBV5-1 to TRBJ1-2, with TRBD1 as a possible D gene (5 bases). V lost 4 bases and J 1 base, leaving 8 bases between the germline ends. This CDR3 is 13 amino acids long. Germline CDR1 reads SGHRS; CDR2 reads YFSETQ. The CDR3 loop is CASSIQVNYGYTF. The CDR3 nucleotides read TGCGCCAGCAGCATACAGGTTAACTATGGCTACACCTTC.

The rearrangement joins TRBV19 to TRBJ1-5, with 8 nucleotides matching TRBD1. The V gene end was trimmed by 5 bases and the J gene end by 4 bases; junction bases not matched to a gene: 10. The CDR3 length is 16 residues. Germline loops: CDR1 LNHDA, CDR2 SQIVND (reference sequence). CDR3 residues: CASSGQAGGRNQPQHF. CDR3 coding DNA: TGTGCCAGTAGTGGCCAAGCAGGGGGCAGGAATCAGCCCCAGCATTTT. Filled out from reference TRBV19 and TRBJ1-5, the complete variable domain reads DGGITQSPKYLFRKEGQNVTLSCEQNLNHDAMYWYRQDPGQGLRLIYYSQIVNDFQKGDIAEGYSVSREKKESFPLTVTSAQKNPTAFYLCASSGQAGGRNQPQHFGDGTRLSIL.

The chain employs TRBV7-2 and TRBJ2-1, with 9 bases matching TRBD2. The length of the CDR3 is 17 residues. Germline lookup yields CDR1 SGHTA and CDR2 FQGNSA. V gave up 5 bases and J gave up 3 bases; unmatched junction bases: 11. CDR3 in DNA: TGTGCCAGCAGCCTGGCGGGGGGGCTATCTCTCTACAATGAGCAGTTCTTC. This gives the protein CASSLAGGLSLYNEQFF. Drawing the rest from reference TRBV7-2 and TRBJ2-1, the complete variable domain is GAGVSQSPSNKVTEKGKDVELRCDPISGHTALYWYRQSLGQGLEFLIYFQGNSAPDKSGLPSDRFSAERTGGSVSTLTIQRTQQEDSAVYLCASSLAGGLSLYNEQFFGPGTRLTVL.

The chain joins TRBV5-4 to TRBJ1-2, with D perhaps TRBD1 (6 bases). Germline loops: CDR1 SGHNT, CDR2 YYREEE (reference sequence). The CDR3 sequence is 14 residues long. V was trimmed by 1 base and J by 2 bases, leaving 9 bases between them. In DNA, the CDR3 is TGTGCCAGCAGCTTGAGTCAGGGGAACTATGGCTACACCTTC. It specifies CASSLSQGNYGYTF.

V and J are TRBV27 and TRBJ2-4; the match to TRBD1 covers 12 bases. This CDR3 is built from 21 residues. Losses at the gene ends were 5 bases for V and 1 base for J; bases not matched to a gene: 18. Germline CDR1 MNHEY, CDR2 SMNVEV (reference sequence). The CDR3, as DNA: TGTGCCAGCAGTAACCCCAAGGGGGACAGGGGGCCGTCGTGGGCCAAAAACATTCAGTACTTC. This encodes CASSNPKGDRGPSWAKNIQYF.

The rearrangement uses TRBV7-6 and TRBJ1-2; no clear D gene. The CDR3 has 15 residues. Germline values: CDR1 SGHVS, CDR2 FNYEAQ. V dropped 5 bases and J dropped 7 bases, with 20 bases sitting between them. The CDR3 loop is CASSAAGGLIGGYTF. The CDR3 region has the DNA TGTGCCAGCAGCGCAGCGGGAGGGCTCATAGGTGGCTACACCTTC.

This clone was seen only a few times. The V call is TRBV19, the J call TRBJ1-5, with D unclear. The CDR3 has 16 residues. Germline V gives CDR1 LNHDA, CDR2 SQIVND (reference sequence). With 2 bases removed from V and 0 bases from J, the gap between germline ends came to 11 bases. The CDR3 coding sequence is TGTGCCAGTAGTATACTCTGGGCAAATAGCAATCAGCCCCAGCATTTT. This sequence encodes CASSILWANSNQPQHF.

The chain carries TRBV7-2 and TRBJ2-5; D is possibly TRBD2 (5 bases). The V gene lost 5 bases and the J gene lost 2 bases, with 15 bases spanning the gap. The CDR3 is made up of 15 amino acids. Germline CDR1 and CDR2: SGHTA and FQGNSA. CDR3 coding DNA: TGTGCCAGCAGCCCGGACTCCAGAGGGCAAGAGACCCAGTACTTC. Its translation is CASSPDSRGQETQYF. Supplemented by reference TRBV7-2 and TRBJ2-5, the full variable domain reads GAGVSQSPSNKVTEKGKDVELRCDPISGHTALYWYRQSLGQGLEFLIYFQGNSAPDKSGLPSDRFSAERTGGSVSTLTIQRTQQEDSAVYLCASSPDSRGQETQYFGPGTRLLVL.

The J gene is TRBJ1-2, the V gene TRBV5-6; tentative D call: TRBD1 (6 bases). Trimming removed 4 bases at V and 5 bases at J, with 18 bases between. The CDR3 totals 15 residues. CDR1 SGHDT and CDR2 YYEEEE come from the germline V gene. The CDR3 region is CASSPRRIGGYGYTF. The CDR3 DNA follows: TGTGCCAGCAGCCCAAGGCGAATAGGGGGATATGGCTACACCTTC.

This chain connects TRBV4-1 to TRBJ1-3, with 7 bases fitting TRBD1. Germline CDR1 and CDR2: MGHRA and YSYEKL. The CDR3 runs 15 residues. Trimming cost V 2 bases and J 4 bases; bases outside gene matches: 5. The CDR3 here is CASSQPGTAGNTIYF. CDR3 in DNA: TGCGCCAGCAGCCAACCCGGGACAGCAGGAAACACCATATATTTT.

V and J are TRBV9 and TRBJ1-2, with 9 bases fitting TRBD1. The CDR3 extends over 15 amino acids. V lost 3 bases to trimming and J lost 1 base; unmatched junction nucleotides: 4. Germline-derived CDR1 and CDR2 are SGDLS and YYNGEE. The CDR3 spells CASSAGQGNNYGYTF. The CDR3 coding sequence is TGTGCCAGCAGCGCTGGACAGGGGAATAACTATGGCTACACCTTC. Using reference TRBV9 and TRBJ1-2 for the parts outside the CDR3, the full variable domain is DSGVTQTPKHLITATGQRVTLRCSPRSGDLSVYWYQQSLDQGLQFLIQYYNGEERAKGNILERFSAQQFPDLHSELNLSSLELGDSALYFCASSAGQGNNYGYTFGSGTRLTVV.

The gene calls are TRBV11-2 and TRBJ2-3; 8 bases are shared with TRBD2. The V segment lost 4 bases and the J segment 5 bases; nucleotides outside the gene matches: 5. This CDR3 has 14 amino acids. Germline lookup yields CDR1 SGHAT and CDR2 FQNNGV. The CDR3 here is CASSSRGGRDTQYF. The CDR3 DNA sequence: TGTGCCAGCAGCTCCCGGGGGGGCAGAGATACGCAGTATTTT.